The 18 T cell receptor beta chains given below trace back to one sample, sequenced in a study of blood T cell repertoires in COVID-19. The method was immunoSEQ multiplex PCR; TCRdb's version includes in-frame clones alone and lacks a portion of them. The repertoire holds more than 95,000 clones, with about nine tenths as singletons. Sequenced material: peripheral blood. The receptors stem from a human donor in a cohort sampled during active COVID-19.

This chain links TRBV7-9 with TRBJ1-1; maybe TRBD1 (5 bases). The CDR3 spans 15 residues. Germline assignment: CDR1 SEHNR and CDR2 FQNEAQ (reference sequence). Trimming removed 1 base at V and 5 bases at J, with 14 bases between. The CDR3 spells CASSLGNRKKTEAFF. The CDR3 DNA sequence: TGTGCCAGCAGCTTAGGCAACAGGAAAAAGACTGAAGCTTTCTTT.

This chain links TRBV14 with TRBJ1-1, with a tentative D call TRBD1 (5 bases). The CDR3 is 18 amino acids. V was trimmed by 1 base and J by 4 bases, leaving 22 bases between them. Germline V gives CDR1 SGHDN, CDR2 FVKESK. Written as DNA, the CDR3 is TGTGCCAGCAGCCAAGTCCCAGGGAGGAAGGCATTGGGCACTGAAGCTTTCTTT. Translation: CASSQVPGRKALGTEAFF.

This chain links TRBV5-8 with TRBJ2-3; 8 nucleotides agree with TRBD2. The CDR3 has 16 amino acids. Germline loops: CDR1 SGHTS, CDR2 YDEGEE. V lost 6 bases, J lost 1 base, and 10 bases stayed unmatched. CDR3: CASNGGGRLRTDTQYF. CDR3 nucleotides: TGTGCCAGCAACGGGGGCGGGAGGCTCCGCACAGATACGCAGTATTTT. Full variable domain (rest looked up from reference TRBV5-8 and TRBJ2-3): EAGVTQSPTHLIKTRGQQATLRCSPISGHTSVYWYQQALGLGLQFLLWYDEGEERNRGNFPPRFSGRQFPNYSSELNVNALELEDSALYLCASNGGGRLRTDTQYFGPGTRLTVL.

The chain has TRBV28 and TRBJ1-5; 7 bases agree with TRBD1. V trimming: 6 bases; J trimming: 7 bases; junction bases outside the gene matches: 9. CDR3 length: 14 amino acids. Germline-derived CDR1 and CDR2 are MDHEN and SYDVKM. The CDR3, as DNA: TGTGCCAGCAGCAATGACAGGGAGAGACAGCCCCAGCATTTT. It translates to CASSNDRERQPQHF. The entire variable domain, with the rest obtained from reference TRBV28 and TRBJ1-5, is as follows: DVKVTQSSRYLVKRTGEKVFLECVQDMDHENMFWYRQDPGLGLRLIYFSYDVKMKEKGDIPEGYSVSREKKERFSLILESASTNQTSMYLCASSNDRERQPQHFGDGTRLSIL.

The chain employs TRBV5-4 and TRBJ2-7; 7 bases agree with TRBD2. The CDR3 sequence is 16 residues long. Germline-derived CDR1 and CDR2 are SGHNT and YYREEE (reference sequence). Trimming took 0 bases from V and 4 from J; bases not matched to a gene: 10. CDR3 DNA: TGTGCCAGCAGCTTGGCTGGCAGCCGGGGAGGGTACGAGCAGTACTTC. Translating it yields CASSLAGSRGGYEQYF.

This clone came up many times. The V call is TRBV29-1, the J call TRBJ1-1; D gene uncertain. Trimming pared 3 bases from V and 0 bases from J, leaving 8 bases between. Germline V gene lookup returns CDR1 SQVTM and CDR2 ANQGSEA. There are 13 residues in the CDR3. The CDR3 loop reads CSVEARMNTEAFF. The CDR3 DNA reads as TGCAGCGTTGAGGCCAGAATGAACACTGAAGCTTTCTTT.

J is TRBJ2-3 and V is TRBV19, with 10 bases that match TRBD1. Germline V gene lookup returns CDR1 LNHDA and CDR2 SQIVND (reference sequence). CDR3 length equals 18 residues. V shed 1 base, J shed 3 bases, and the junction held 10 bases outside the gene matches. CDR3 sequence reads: CASSIGDPGQGGTDTQYF. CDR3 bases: TGTGCCAGTAGTATAGGAGACCCCGGACAGGGGGGAACAGATACGCAGTATTTT.

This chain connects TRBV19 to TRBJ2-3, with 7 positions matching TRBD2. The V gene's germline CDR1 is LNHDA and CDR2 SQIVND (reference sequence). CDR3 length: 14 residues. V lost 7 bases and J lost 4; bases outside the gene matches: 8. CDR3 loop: CASKERGGADTQYF. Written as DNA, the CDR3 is TGTGCCAGTAAGGAGCGGGGTGGCGCAGATACGCAGTATTTT.

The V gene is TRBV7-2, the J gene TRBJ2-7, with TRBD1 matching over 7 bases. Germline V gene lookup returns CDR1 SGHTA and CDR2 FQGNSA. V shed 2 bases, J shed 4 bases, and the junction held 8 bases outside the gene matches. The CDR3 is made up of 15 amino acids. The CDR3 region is CASSLFEGGQYEQYF. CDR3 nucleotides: TGTGCCAGCAGCTTATTTGAAGGGGGCCAATACGAGCAGTACTTC. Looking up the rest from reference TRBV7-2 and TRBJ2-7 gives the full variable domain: GAGVSQSPSNKVTEKGKDVELRCDPISGHTALYWYRQSLGQGLEFLIYFQGNSAPDKSGLPSDRFSAERTGGSVSTLTIQRTQQEDSAVYLCASSLFEGGQYEQYFGPGTRLTVT.

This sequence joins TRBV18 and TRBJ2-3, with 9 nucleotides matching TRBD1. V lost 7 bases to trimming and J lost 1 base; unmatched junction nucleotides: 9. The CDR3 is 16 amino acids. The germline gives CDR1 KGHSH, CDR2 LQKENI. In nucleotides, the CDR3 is TGTGCCAGCTACCCCCACAGGACAGGGGGCACAGATACGCAGTATTTT. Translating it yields CASYPHRTGGTDTQYF.

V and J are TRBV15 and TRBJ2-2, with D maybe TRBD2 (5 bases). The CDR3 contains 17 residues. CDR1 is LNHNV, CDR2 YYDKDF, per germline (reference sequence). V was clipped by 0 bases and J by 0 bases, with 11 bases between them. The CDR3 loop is CATSRELARTNTGELFF. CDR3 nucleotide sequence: TGTGCCACCAGCAGAGAGTTAGCGCGGACGAACACCGGGGAGCTGTTTTTT.

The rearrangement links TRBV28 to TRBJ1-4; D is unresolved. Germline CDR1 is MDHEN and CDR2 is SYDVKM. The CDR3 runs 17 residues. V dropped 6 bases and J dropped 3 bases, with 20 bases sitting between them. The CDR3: CASSFPVRWAPNEKLFF. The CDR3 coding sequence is TGTGCCAGCAGCTTCCCGGTTCGATGGGCCCCTAATGAAAAACTGTTTTTT.

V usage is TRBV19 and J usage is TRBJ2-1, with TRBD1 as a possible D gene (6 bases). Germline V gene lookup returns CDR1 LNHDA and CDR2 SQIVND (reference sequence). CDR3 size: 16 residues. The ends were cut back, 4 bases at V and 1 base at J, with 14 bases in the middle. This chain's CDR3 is CASSTAGTPSYNEQFF. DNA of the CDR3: TGTGCCAGTAGTACCGCCGGGACACCTTCCTACAATGAGCAGTTCTTC.

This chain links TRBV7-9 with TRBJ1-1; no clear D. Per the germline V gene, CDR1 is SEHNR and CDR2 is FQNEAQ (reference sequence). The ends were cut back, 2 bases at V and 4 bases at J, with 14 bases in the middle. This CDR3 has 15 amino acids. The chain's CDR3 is CASSLLAGFGTEAFF. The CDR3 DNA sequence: TGTGCCAGCAGCTTATTGGCCGGGTTTGGCACTGAAGCTTTCTTT.

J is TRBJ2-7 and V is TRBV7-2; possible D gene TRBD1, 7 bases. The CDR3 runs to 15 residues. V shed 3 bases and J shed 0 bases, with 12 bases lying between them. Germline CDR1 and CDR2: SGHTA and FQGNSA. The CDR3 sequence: CASSFRGVSSYEQYF. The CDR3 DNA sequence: TGTGCCAGCAGCTTCAGGGGGGTTAGCTCCTACGAGCAGTACTTC.

CDR3 coding DNA: TGTGCCAGCAGAGGTGACAGGGGTCTCATGAACACTGAAGCTTTCTTT. This gives the protein CASRGDRGLMNTEAFF. This chain uses TRBV25-1 with TRBJ1-1; 8 nucleotides agree with TRBD1. This CDR3 has 16 residues. Germline V gives CDR1 MGHDK, CDR2 SYGVNS. V was clipped by 6 bases and J by 0 bases; unmatched bases: 9.

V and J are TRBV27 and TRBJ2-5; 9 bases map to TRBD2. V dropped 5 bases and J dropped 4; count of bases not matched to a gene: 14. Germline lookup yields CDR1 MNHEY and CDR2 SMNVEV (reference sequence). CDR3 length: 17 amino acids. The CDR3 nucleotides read TGTGCCAGCAGTCTCTTGCCTAGCGGGGCCCGGCTAGAGACCCAGTACTTC. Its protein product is CASSLLPSGARLETQYF.

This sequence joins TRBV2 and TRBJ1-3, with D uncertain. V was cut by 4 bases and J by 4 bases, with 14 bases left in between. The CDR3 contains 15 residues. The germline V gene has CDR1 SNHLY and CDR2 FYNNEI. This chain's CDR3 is CASSGPGLSGNTIYF. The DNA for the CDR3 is TGTGCCAGCAGTGGTCCAGGACTGTCGGGAAACACCATATATTTT.